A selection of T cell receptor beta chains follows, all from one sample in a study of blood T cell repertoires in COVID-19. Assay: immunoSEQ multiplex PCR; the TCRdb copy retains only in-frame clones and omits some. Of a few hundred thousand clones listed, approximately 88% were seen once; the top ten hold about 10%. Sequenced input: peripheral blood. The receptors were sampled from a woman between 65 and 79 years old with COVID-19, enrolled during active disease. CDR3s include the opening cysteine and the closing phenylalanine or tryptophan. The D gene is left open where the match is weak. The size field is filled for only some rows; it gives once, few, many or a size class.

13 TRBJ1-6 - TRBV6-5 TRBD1 TGTGCCAGCAGTCCACGACAGGGATCACCCCTCCACTTT CASSPRQGSPLHF
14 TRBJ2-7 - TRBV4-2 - TGTGCCAGCAGCCCTCAGGGCGCGACCTACGAGCAGTACTTC CASSPQGATYEQYF
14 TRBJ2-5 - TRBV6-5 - TGTGCCAGCAGTTACCCAGACAACCAAGAGACCCAGTACTTC CASSYPDNQETQYF
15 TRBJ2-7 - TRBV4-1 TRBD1 TGCGCCAGCAGCCCTCGGACAGGGGGCGGCGCAGAGCAGTACTTC CASSPRTGGGAEQYF
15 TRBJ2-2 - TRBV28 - TGTGCCAGCAGCCGGGGCGGGGTCTCGGCCGGGGAGCTGTTTTTT CASSRGGVSAGELFF
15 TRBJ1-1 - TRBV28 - TGTGCCAGCAGTTTAGGCAGGGCGGATGTCACTGAAGCTTTCTTT CASSLGRADVTEAFF
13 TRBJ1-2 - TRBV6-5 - TGTGCCAGCAGTTACGGGGCCTACTATGGCTACACCTTC CASSYGAYYGYTF
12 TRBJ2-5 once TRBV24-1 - TGTGCCACCAGTGATTCCTTGGAGACCCAGTACTTC CATSDSLETQYF
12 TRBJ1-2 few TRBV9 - TGTGCCAGCAGCATCGACGGGTTTGGCTACACCTTC CASSIDGFGYTF
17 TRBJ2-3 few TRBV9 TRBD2 TGTGCCAGCAGCTCGAAGCACCAAGCGGGGAACACAGATACGCAGTATTTT CASSSKHQAGNTDTQYF
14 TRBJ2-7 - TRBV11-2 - TGTGCCAGCAGCTTAGCAGGGTTGTCCTACGAGCAGTACTTC CASSLAGLSYEQYF
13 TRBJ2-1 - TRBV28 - TGTGCCAGCAGTTTCCCTACAGGAACTGAGCAGTTCTTC CASSFPTGTEQFF
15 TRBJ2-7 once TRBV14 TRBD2 TGTGCCAGCAGCCAACCTAGACTAGCGGGGAGCGAGCAGTACTTC CASSQPRLAGSEQYF
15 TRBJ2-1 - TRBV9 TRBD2 TGTGCCAGCAGCGTAAGTGGGAACGGGAGGAATGAGCAGTTCTTC CASSVSGNGRNEQFF
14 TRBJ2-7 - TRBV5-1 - TGCGCCAGCAGCTCCTCTAGGAACTCCTACGAGCAGTACTTC CASSSSRNSYEQYF
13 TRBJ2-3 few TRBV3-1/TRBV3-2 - TGTGCCAGCAGCCAATTCTCCACAGATACGCAGTATTTT CASSQFSTDTQYF
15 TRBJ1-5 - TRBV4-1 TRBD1 TGCGCCAGCAGCCAAGGACAGGGGAGGAATCAGCCCCAGCATTTT CASSQGQGRNQPQHF
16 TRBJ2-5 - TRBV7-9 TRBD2 TGTGCCAGCAGCTTGACTAGCGGGAACCACCAAGAGACCCAGTACTTC CASSLTSGNHQETQYF
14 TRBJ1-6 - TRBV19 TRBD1 TGTGCCAGTACCGCGGACAGGGGGCGGTCACCCCTCCACTTT CASTADRGRSPLHF
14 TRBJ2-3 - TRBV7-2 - TGTGCCAGCAGCTTGGGGCGGGAAGTAGATACGCAGTATTTT CASSLGREVDTQYF
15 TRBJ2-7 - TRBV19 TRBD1 TGTGCCAGTAGTATAGGGGGACAGGGGACCCACGAGCAGTACTTC CASSIGGQGTHEQYF
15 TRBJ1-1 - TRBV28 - TGTGCCAGCAGATATGTGGACAGATTGAACACTGAAGCTTTCTTT CASRYVDRLNTEAFF
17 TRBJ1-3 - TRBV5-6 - TGTGCCAGCAGCTCCTTAGACAGGCGAACCTCTGGAAACACCATATATTTT CASSSLDRRTSGNTIYF
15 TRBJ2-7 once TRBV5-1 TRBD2 TGCGCCAGCAGCTTAGGACTAGCGGGAGTTTACGAGCAGTACTTC CASSLGLAGVYEQYF
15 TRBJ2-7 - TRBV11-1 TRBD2 TGTGCCAGCAGCGGAACGGGACTAGCGGGAGTCGAGCAGTACTTC CASSGTGLAGVEQYF
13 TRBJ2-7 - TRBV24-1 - TGTGCCACCAGTGATGGGGGGTCCTACGAGCAGTACTTC CATSDGGSYEQYF
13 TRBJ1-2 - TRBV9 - TGTGCCAGCAGCGGCCCGAGATTGCGTGGCTACACCTTC CASSGPRLRGYTF
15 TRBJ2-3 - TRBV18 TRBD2 TGTGCCAGCTCACCCGGACTAGCGGGCACAGATACGCAGTATTTT CASSPGLAGTDTQYF
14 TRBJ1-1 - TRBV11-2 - TGTGCCAGCAGCTTAGTCAGTTTGAACACTGAAGCTTTCTTT CASSLVSLNTEAFF
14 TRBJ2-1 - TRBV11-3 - TGTGCCAGCAGCGCGGGGGCAGGCTACAATGAGCAGTTCTTC CASSAGAGYNEQFF
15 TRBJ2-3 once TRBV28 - TGTGCCAGCGGAGACGGCAATGGGAGGACAGATACGCAGTATTTT CASGDGNGRTDTQYF
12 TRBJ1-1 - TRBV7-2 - TGTGCCAGCAGCTTAGACGGTACTGAAGCTTTCTTT CASSLDGTEAFF
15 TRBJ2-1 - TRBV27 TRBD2 TGTGCCAGCAGTTCGGGACTAGCCTCCTACAATGAGCAGTTCTTC CASSSGLASYNEQFF
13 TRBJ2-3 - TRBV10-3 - TGTGCCATCAGTCAAGCGGACACAGATACGCAGTATTTT CAISQADTDTQYF
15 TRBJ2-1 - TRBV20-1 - TGCAGTGCTAGTTCCGGGACATCCTCCTACAATGAGCAGTTCTTC CSASSGTSSYNEQFF
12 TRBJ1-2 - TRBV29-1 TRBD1 TGCAGCGCCGTGGCCGGGACAGGGATGGTCGCCTTC CSAVAGTGMVAF
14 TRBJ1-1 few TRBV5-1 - TGCGCCAGCAGCTTAGGACAAGGGAACGCTGAAGCTTTCTTT CASSLGQGNAEAFF
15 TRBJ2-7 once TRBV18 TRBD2 TGTGCCAGCTCACCACTAGCGGGAGATTTAGACGAGCAGTACTTC CASSPLAGDLDEQYF
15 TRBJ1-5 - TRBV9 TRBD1 TGTGCCAGCAGCGTCGGACAGGGCGGCAATCAGCCCCAGCATTTT CASSVGQGGNQPQHF
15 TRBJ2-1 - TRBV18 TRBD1 TGTGCCAGCTCACCACGGGCAGGGGGCCACAATGAGCAGTTCTTC CASSPRAGGHNEQFF
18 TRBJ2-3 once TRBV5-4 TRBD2 TGTGCCAGCAGCTCCGGGACTAGCGGGAGGGCTGTCACAGATACGCAGTATTTT CASSSGTSGRAVTDTQYF
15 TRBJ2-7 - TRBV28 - TGTGCCAGCAGTTTGGGGGGGCAGGCCTTCTACGAGCAGTACTTC CASSLGGQAFYEQYF
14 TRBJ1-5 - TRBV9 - TGTGCCAGCAGCGTAGACCCGAGCGGCCAGCCCCAGCATTTT CASSVDPSGQPQHF
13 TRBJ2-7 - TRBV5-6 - TGTGCCAGCAGCTTAAGGGGTCGAAACGAGCAGTACTTC CASSLRGRNEQYF
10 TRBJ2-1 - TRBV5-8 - TGTGCCAGCTCTTTGTATGAGCAGTTCTTC CASSLYEQFF
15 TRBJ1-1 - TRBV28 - TGTGCCAGCGTAATTATGGTAGGGGTGAACACTGAAGCTTTCTTT CASVIMVGVNTEAFF
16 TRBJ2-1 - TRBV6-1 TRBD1 TGTGCCAGCAGTGAACCCAGGGGGAGCTCCTACAATGAGCAGTTCTTC CASSEPRGSSYNEQFF
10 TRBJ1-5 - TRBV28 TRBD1 TGTGCCACCGGACAGGGGCCCCAGCATTTT CATGQGPQHF